The 14 T cell receptor beta chains below come from one sample, sequenced in a study of cytomegalovirus exposure and HLA in healthy donors. This PCR relied on a set of 60 Vbeta primers and 13 Jbeta primers. Assay used: immunoSEQ multiplex PCR; TCRdb lists only in-frame clones, some missing. The sample carries about 69,000 clones, around 76% recorded once. The source material was PBMCs. The receptor source for this set is a man aged 18-30 years in good health and CMV-seronegative.

The rearrangement uses TRBV5-4 and TRBJ1-5; 7 bases are shared with TRBD1. The CDR3 is made up of 14 amino acids. CDR1 SGHNT and CDR2 YYREEE come from the germline V gene (reference sequence). The trim removed 4 bases at V and 6 bases at J, leaving 7 bases unmatched. CDR3 region: CASSPGGFFQPQHF. The CDR3 nucleotides are TGTGCCAGCAGCCCAGGGGGGTTTTTTCAGCCCCAGCATTTT.

V usage is TRBV9 and J usage is TRBJ1-1; D ambiguous. CDR1 and CDR2 from the germline V gene are SGDLS and YYNGEE. The V end lost 0 bases, the J end lost 0 bases, and 9 bases lay between the germline ends. The CDR3 is 15 residues long. The CDR3 DNA follows: TGTGCCAGCAGCGTAGTGGCGGGCTTGAACACTGAAGCTTTCTTT. This encodes CASSVVAGLNTEAFF.

This clone was detected only a few times. The V and J genes are TRBV5-4 and TRBJ2-1; 7 nucleotides align to TRBD2. Germline trimming cut 5 bases from V and 5 bases from J; bases unmatched to any gene: 10. Per the germline V gene, CDR1 is SGHNT and CDR2 is YYREEE (reference sequence). This CDR3 contains 15 residues. CDR3 sequence: CASSPWGRAHNEQFF. The DNA of the CDR3 is TGTGCCAGCAGTCCCTGGGGGAGGGCCCACAATGAGCAGTTCTTC.

This CDR3 reads CASSQNGGAEQFF. The CDR3, as DNA: TGTGCCAGCAGCCAAAATGGTGGGGCCGAGCAGTTCTTC. J is TRBJ2-1 and V is TRBV14, with D possibly being TRBD1 (5 bases). The CDR3 covers 13 residues. Trimming pared 2 bases from V and 10 bases from J, leaving 12 bases between. The V gene's germline CDR1 is SGHDN and CDR2 FVKESK.

This clone occurred a few times. This chain connects TRBV5-1 to TRBJ2-7; D may be TRBD1 (6 bases). Trimming stripped 0 bases from V and 4 bases from J, with 32 bases between. Germline assignment: CDR1 SGHRS and CDR2 YFSETQ. The CDR3 consists of 21 residues. The CDR3 DNA is TGCGCCAGCAGCTTGGTAAGCCCGCTTAGGACAGAGAAAAGGTCGATTTACGAGCAGTACTTC. Its protein product is CASSLVSPLRTEKRSIYEQYF. The whole variable domain, filled in from reference TRBV5-1 and TRBJ2-7, reads KAGVTQTPRYLIKTRGQQVTLSCSPISGHRSVSWYQQTPGQGLQFLFEYFSETQRNKGNFPGRFSGRQFSNSRSEMNVSTLELGDSALYLCASSLVSPLRTEKRSIYEQYFGPGTRLTVT.

This rearrangement joins TRBV28 to TRBJ1-5, with 10 positions matching TRBD1. The CDR3 is 14 amino acids. V was clipped by 6 bases and J by 9 bases; unmatched bases: 8. The V gene's germline CDR1 is MDHEN and CDR2 SYDVKM. CDR3 amino acids: CASRRDRGLRPQHF. The CDR3 nucleotides are TGTGCCAGCAGGCGGGACAGGGGACTTCGGCCCCAGCATTTT.

The chain recombines TRBV6-1 with TRBJ2-1, with 10 bases aligning to TRBD2. This CDR3 region has 13 residues. Germline assignment: CDR1 MNHNS and CDR2 SASEGT. V shed 4 bases and J 8 bases; nucleotides not matched to a gene: 2. The DNA for the CDR3 is TGTGCCAGCAGTGCCGGACTAGCGGATGAGCAGTTCTTC. Residues: CASSAGLADEQFF.

The chain joins TRBV4-3 to TRBJ2-3, with TRBD2 matching over 10 bases. The CDR3 extends over 17 amino acids. CDR1 and CDR2 (germline): LGHNA, YSLEER. V lost 0 bases, J lost 1 base, and 4 bases stayed unmatched. Here the CDR3 DNA reads TGCGCCAGCAGCCAAGATTACGGGACTAGCGGCACAGATACGCAGTATTTT. Translated, it gives CASSQDYGTSGTDTQYF.

This rearrangement joins TRBV21-1 to TRBJ2-7; TRBD1 reflects the table's D call only, with no check against the DNA. TRBV21-1 is deemed a pseudogene. The CDR3 length is 14 residues. The CDR3 DNA is TGTGCCAGCAGCAAACGGGACAACACCTACGAGCAGTACTTC. This codes for CASSKRDNTYEQYF.

V gene TRBV5-1 combines with J gene TRBJ1-6, with TRBD1 matching over 7 bases. Germline V gene sequence: CDR1 SGHRS, CDR2 YFSETQ. The CDR3 covers 14 residues. Germline trimming cut 6 bases from V and 5 bases from J; bases unmatched to any gene: 5. CDR3 in amino acids: CASTEGAHNSPLHF. The DNA of the CDR3 is TGCGCCAGCACCGAGGGGGCCCATAATTCACCCCTCCACTTT.

The CDR3 nucleotides read TGCAGCGTAGACAGGGATGGGGATGAAAAACTGTTTTTT. This sequence encodes CSVDRDGDEKLFF. The rearrangement joins TRBV29-1 to TRBJ1-4; 7 bases match TRBD1. Germline CDR1 reads SQVTM; CDR2 reads ANQGSEA. There are 13 residues in the CDR3. The V gene end was trimmed by 6 bases and the J gene end by 6 bases; junction bases not matched to a gene: 7.

CDR3 sequence: CASSLTGFFNYGYTF. CDR3 DNA: TGTGCCAGCAGTCTCACAGGGTTTTTTAACTATGGCTACACCTTC. The chain uses TRBV27 and TRBJ1-2; D possibly corresponds to TRBD1 (6 bases). The germline CDR1 and CDR2 sequences are MNHEY and SMNVEV (reference sequence). V shed 5 bases and J shed 1 base, with 14 bases lying between them. This CDR3 contains 15 residues.

The gene calls are TRBV5-1 and TRBJ1-2; TRBD1 matches 9 bases. Germline V gene sequence: CDR1 SGHRS, CDR2 YFSETQ. CDR3 length: 13 amino acids. Trimming at V came to 4 bases and at J to 6 bases, leaving 4 bases not matched to a gene. The CDR3 sequence: CASSPGQGNGYTF. In nucleotides, the CDR3 is TGCGCCAGCAGCCCGGGACAGGGAAATGGCTACACCTTC.

This clone was seen a few times. The chain combines TRBV19 with TRBJ2-5, with TRBD2 matching over 13 bases. V gave up 4 bases and J gave up 4 bases; unmatched junction bases: 6. The CDR3 consists of 16 residues. The germline CDR1 and CDR2 sequences are LNHDA and SQIVND (reference sequence). The CDR3 DNA reads as TGTGCCAGTAGTAGGGGACTAGCGGGGTTTCCAGAGACCCAGTACTTC. As protein: CASSRGLAGFPETQYF.